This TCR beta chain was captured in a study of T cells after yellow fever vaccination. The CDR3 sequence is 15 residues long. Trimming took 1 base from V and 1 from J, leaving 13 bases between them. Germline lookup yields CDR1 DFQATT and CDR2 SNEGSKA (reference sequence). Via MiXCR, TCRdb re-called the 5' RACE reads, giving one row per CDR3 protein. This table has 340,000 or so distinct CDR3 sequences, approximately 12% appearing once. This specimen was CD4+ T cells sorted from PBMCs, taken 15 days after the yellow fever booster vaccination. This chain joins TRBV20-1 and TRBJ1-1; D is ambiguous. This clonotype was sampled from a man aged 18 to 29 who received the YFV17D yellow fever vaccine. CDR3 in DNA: TGCAGTGCTAGAGGTACTTTGGGGTGGAACACTGAAGCTTTCTTT. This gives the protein CSARGTLGWNTEAFF.